What follows are 13 T cell receptor beta chains derived from one specimen sequenced in a study of Graves' ophthalmopathy and Graves' hyperthyroidism. Amplified TCR beta CDR3 regions were obtained using RNA transcripts as template. HTBI-primed RT-PCR formed the first round, and a multiplex PCR formed the second. One entry per CDR3 protein, called by TCRdb with MiXCR from the multiplex PCR reads. The data show almost 750,000 distinct CDR3 sequences, 35% to 50% seen once. Sequenced: peripheral blood. Receptors originate from an adult man with Graves' ophthalmopathy.

This chain joins TRBV7-2 and TRBJ2-7; 10 positions agree with TRBD1. The V gene end was trimmed by 5 bases and the J gene end by 3 bases; junction bases not matched to a gene: 7. The CDR3 loop spans 15 amino acids. Germline-derived CDR1 and CDR2 are SGHTA and FQGNSA. The CDR3: CASSQLDRGLYEQYF. CDR3 DNA sequence: TGTGCCAGCAGCCAACTTGACAGGGGGCTCTACGAGCAGTACTTC. The full variable domain, with the rest looked up from reference TRBV7-2 and TRBJ2-7, is GAGVSQSPSNKVTEKGKDVELRCDPISGHTALYWYRQSLGQGLEFLIYFQGNSAPDKSGLPSDRFSAERTGGSVSTLTIQRTQQEDSAVYLCASSQLDRGLYEQYFGPGTRLTVT.

As concerns this clonotype: The final CDR3 position lacks the conserved phenylalanine or tryptophan, pointing to a likely read error. The V gene is TRBV12-3 or TRBV12-4, the J gene TRBJ1-2, with unresolved D. The length of the CDR3 is 15 residues. V was cut by 0 bases and J by 0 bases, with 8 bases left in between. The CDR3 protein is CASSLAYGANYGYTL. DNA of the CDR3: TGTGCCAGCAGTTTAGCGTACGGAGCTAACTATGGCTACACCCTC.

This clonotype was observed a handful of times. V usage is TRBV7-9 and J usage is TRBJ2-2; D gene ambiguous. This CDR3 spans 14 amino acids. V was shortened by 5 bases and J by 5 bases, with 12 bases between the two germline ends. Looked up from germline, CDR1 is SEHNR and CDR2 is FQNEAQ (reference sequence). The CDR3 sequence is CASSQARSTGELFF. In nucleotides, the CDR3 is TGTGCCAGCAGCCAGGCTAGGAGTACCGGGGAGCTGTTTTTT.

The chain links TRBV19 to TRBJ2-2, with 8 positions matching TRBD2. V trimming: 9 bases; J trimming: 4 bases; junction bases outside the gene matches: 13. The CDR3 totals 16 residues. Germline lookup yields CDR1 LNHDA and CDR2 SQIVND (reference sequence). In DNA, the CDR3 is TGTGCCAGGGGGGTCGGGTTGGCGGGAGGCACCGGGGAGCTGTTTTTT. Translated: CARGVGLAGGTGELFF.

This clonotype has ten or more counts. The chain links TRBV2 to TRBJ1-2, with TRBD1 as a possible D gene (5 bases). V shed 6 bases and J shed 7 bases, with 12 bases lying between them. This CDR3 region has 12 residues. Germline values: CDR1 SNHLY, CDR2 FYNNEI. The CDR3 sequence is CASRTQGGGYTF. CDR3 in DNA: TGTGCCAGCAGAACTCAGGGAGGTGGCTACACCTTC. The entire variable domain, with the rest obtained from reference TRBV2 and TRBJ1-2, is as follows: EPEVTQTPSHQVTQMGQEVILRCVPISNHLYFYWYRQILGQKVEFLVSFYNNEISEKSEIFDDQFSVERPDGSNFTLKIRSTKLEDSAMYFCASRTQGGGYTFGSGTRLTVV.

This clonotype was observed a handful of times. The gene calls are TRBV7-9 and TRBJ2-5; 9 nucleotides align to TRBD1. From germline, CDR1 is SEHNR and CDR2 FQNEAQ (reference sequence). J was trimmed by 5 bases and V by 8 bases; bases with no gene match: 15. There are 16 residues in the CDR3. The CDR3 reads CASGTDGTGSAETQYF. CDR3 nucleotide sequence: TGTGCCAGCGGAACTGACGGGACAGGGAGCGCGGAGACCCAGTACTTC. Based on the CDR3 plus reference TRBV7-9 and TRBJ2-5, the full variable domain is DTGVSQNPRHKITKRGQNVTFRCDPISEHNRLYWYRQTLGQGPEFLTYFQNEAQLEKSRLLSDRFSAERPKGSFSTLEIQRTEQGDSAMYLCASGTDGTGSAETQYFGPGTRLLVL.

This chain's CDR3 is CASSGHLSVATNEKLFF. The CDR3 DNA reads TGTGCCAGCAGTGGTCATTTGTCGGTTGCAACTAATGAAAAACTGTTTTTT. The genes are TRBV25-1 and TRBJ1-4; no firm D call. Germline V gives CDR1 MGHDK, CDR2 SYGVNS. With 4 bases removed from V and 0 bases from J, the gap between germline ends came to 15 bases. The CDR3 runs 17 residues.

A remark on this clonotype: Since a much larger clone is just one base distant, this may be a read error. The rearrangement joins TRBV7-9 to TRBJ2-5; 12 bases map to TRBD2. CDR3 length: 15 amino acids. Germline CDR1 reads SEHNR; CDR2 reads FQNEAQ (reference sequence). The CDR3 sequence: CVSSRTSGNQATQYF. The DNA of the CDR3 is TGTGTCAGCAGTAGGACTAGCGGGAACCAAGCCACCCAGTACTTC.

There are a few counts of this clonotype. The V call is TRBV9, the J call TRBJ2-7, with D perhaps matching TRBD1 (5 bases). CDR1 is SGDLS and CDR2 is YYNGEE in the germline V gene. Deletions cut 2 bases from V and 3 bases from J, with 15 bases between. This CDR3 is 15 amino acids long. CDR3 sequence reads: CASSVSPTDLYEQYF. The CDR3 nucleotides are TGTGCCAGCAGCGTCTCCCCGACAGATCTCTACGAGCAGTACTTC.

This clonotype was seen a handful of times. The chain links TRBV12-3 or TRBV12-4 to TRBJ1-1; 8 nucleotides match TRBD1. The CDR3 is 14 residues long. The trim removed 6 bases at V and 3 bases at J, leaving 6 bases unmatched. This CDR3 is CASSPPTGDTEAFF. The CDR3 DNA reads TGTGCCAGCAGCCCCCCGACAGGGGACACTGAAGCTTTCTTT.

With respect to this clonotype: The junction does not match germline at one end; this may be a read error. The rearrangement joins TRBV13 to TRBJ2-2; TRBD2 agrees at 9 bases. Per germline, CDR1 PRHDT and CDR2 FYEKMQ (reference sequence). This CDR3 has 21 amino acids. CDR3 bases: TGTGCCAGCAGCTTAAGGCCGAGAAGAATAGGACTAGCGAGGGACACCGGGGAGCCGTTTTTT. Residues: CASSLRPRRIGLARDTGEPFF.

This clonotype has a handful of counts. The rearrangement joins TRBV7-2 to TRBJ2-6, with unresolved D. Trimming took off 5 bases at V and 0 bases at J, with 11 bases between the two ends. Looked up from germline, CDR1 is SGHTA and CDR2 is FQGNSA. CDR3 length: 16 residues. For the CDR3, the DNA is TGTGCCAGCAGCCCAAGTCATAGCTCTGGGGCCAACGTCCTGACTTTC. Protein: CASSPSHSSGANVLTF.

This clonotype has just a few counts. The V call is TRBV25-1, the J call TRBJ1-1, with 7 nucleotides matching TRBD1. V lost 5 bases and J lost 2; bases outside the gene matches: 5. The CDR3 length is 14 residues. Germline V gene data show CDR1 as MGHDK and CDR2 as SYGVNS. As DNA, the CDR3 is TGTGCCAGCAGTTTCGGACAGGTTAACACTGAAGCTTTCTTT. It yields the protein CASSFGQVNTEAFF.